The 8 T cell receptor beta chains below all came from one sample that was sequenced in a study of OX40 agonist ivuxolimab in advanced cancers. The protocol was immunoSEQ multiplex PCR, while the TCRdb copy is restricted to in-frame clones and leaves out a portion. The sample yields some 20,000 clones, around nine tenths seen once. Sequenced material: CD4+ or CD8+ T cells sorted from blood, taken in a trial of the OX40 agonist ivuxolimab. These receptors came from an adult with an advanced solid tumor such as melanoma, head and neck, liver or kidney cancer.

In nucleotides, the CDR3 is TGTGCCAGCACCCTAGCGGCTAGTCGACGGAAGACCCAGTACTTC. As protein: CASTLAASRRKTQYF. The chain links TRBV2 to TRBJ2-5; 7 nucleotides align to TRBD2. The CDR3 length is 15 residues. Germline values: CDR1 SNHLY, CDR2 FYNNEI. V lost 7 bases to trimming and J lost 6 bases; unmatched junction nucleotides: 14. The full variable domain, its missing parts supplied by reference TRBV2 and TRBJ2-5, is EPEVTQTPSHQVTQMGQEVILRCVPISNHLYFYWYRQILGQKVEFLVSFYNNEISEKSEIFDDQFSVERPDGSNFTLKIRSTKLEDSAMYFCASTLAASRRKTQYFGPGTRLLVL.

The CDR3 nucleotides are TGTGCCTGGAGTGTGAACAGCTACGAGCAGTACTTC. Translating it yields CAWSVNSYEQYF. This chain joins TRBV30 and TRBJ2-7; the D is unclear. This CDR3 contains 12 residues. Trimming removed 0 bases at V and 3 bases at J, with 6 bases between. Germline CDR1 GTSNPN, CDR2 SVGIG (reference sequence). The full variable domain, with the rest looked up from reference TRBV30 and TRBJ2-7, is SQTIHQWPATLVQPVGSPLSLECTVEGTSNPNLYWYRQAAGRGLQLLFYSVGIGQISSEVPQNLSASRPQDRQFILSSKKLLLSDSGFYLCAWSVNSYEQYFGPGTRLTVT.

The chain couples TRBV5-1 to TRBJ2-7; D uncertain. Germline loops: CDR1 SGHRS, CDR2 YFSETQ. V lost 4 bases to trimming and J lost 1 base, with 9 bases between them. The CDR3 is 13 residues long. DNA of the CDR3: TGCGCCAGCAGCCCGGACGGTTCCTACGAGCAGTACTTC. This gives the protein CASSPDGSYEQYF.

CDR3 nucleotides: TGTGCCAGTAGTTATAGCGGGAGAAACACCGGGGAGCTGTTTTTT. Translating it yields CASSYSGRNTGELFF. The chain uses TRBV19 and TRBJ2-2; 9 bases align to TRBD2. V lost 5 bases and J lost 2; bases outside the gene matches: 3. Germline V gene data show CDR1 as LNHDA and CDR2 as SQIVND (reference sequence). The CDR3 runs to 15 residues.

This clone is medium-sized (0.01 to 0.1%) within its sample. This chain joins TRBV5-1 and TRBJ2-1; possible D gene TRBD1, 6 bases. Deletions cut 5 bases from V and 2 bases from J, with 17 bases between. The CDR3 covers 16 residues. In germline, CDR1 is SGHRS, CDR2 YFSETQ. In DNA form, the CDR3 reads TGCGCCAGCAGTTTTCTGGGGGCCCCCCCCTACAATGAGCAGTTCTTC. Protein product: CASSFLGAPPYNEQFF.

This clone was counted a few times. The CDR3 sequence is CASSQDGAGTEAFF. CDR3 DNA: TGCGCCAGCAGCCAAGACGGGGCTGGGACTGAAGCTTTCTTT. The chain uses TRBV4-1 and TRBJ1-1, with D perhaps matching TRBD1 (5 bases). Germline V lookup: CDR1 MGHRA, CDR2 YSYEKL. The CDR3 loop spans 14 amino acids. V shed 0 bases and J shed 5 bases, with 10 bases lying between them.

The rearrangement uses TRBV4-1 and TRBJ1-6; D is uncertain. Germline V CDR1 and CDR2: MGHRA, YSYEKL. V was trimmed by 0 bases and J by 0 bases, leaving 9 bases between them. This CDR3 spans 17 amino acids. CDR3 DNA sequence: TGCGCCAGCAGCCAAGATCCTCTTAGCTCCTATAATTCACCCCTCCACTTT. Translating gives CASSQDPLSSYNSPLHF.

The rearrangement uses TRBV10-1 and TRBJ2-3; D call uncertain. CDR3 length equals 13 residues. The germline V gene has CDR1 WNHNN and CDR2 SYGVQD (reference sequence). V dropped 5 bases and J dropped 4 bases, with 10 bases sitting between them. CDR3 sequence reads: CASSWAVADTQYF. The CDR3 coding sequence is TGCGCCAGCAGTTGGGCGGTCGCAGATACGCAGTATTTT.